This T cell receptor beta chain was identified during a study of cytomegalovirus exposure and HLA in healthy donors. Points from the study as a whole: The tendency of first-cohort TCR clusters to co-occur in the 110 or so validation repertoires emerged from a later analysis.

On this clone: Its antigen is as yet unknown.

Generated by immunoSEQ multiplex PCR, the TCRdb table keeps only in-frame clones and is missing some. The sample lists some 120,000 clones; about 90% were seen once. CDR1 is SQVTM and CDR2 is ANQGSEA in the germline V gene. Trimming cost V 4 bases and J 4 bases; bases outside gene matches: 1. The CDR3 is 12 residues long. The receptor comes from a man younger than 40 in good health and CMV-seronegative. This chain connects TRBV29-1 to TRBJ1-1; 9 nucleotides align to TRBD1. Specimen: PBMCs. This CDR3 reads CSVVGQGTEAFF. The DNA of the CDR3 is TGCAGCGTTGTGGGACAGGGCACTGAAGCTTTCTTT. Looking up the rest from reference TRBV29-1 and TRBJ1-1 gives the full variable domain: SAVISQKPSRDICQRGTSLTIQCQVDSQVTMMFWYRQQPGQSLTLIATANQGSEATYESGFVIDKFPISRPNLTFSTLTVSNMSPEDSSIYLCSVVGQGTEAFFGQGTRLTVV.